The sequence of this TCR beta chain was determined in a study of blood T cell repertoires in COVID-19. Study summary: PBMCs, B-cell-depleted T cells, or T cells provided the cDNA or gDNA that made up the material.

Germline loops: CDR1 MNHEY, CDR2 SVGEGT. The V end was cut by 0 bases, the J end by 6 bases, with 9 bases between. This CDR3 contains 14 residues. Per the study methods: Estimation of nucleated cell counts relied on the amplification of reference gene primers. Profiled with immunoSEQ multiplex PCR; TCRdb holds only in-frame clones, not every one. V and J calls plus clone size are reproduced from that table; the DNA served to infer D and trimming. Of 140,000 or so clones listed, approximately 82% are singletons. Sequenced input: peripheral blood. The receptor's source is a man aged 55 to 70 with active or convalescent COVID-19. This chain connects TRBV6-2 or TRBV6-3 to TRBJ1-5, with D tentatively TRBD1 (5 bases). The CDR3 DNA is TGTGCCAGCAGTTACTCGGCCAGGGTTCAGCCCCAGCATTTT. Protein sequence: CASSYSARVQPQHF.